Detailed here is one TCR beta chain. Its antigen remains unidentified. Sorting of CD4+ naive, central memory, regulatory and stem cell-like memory cells was performed via CD45RO/CCR7/CD25/CD127/CD95/CD27. Without exception, sorted populations had purity beyond 95%. The data originate from a study of beta chain features in type 1 diabetes. Study-level results: The study found that naive, central memory and Treg TCRB repertoires appeared more similar in patients than in healthy donors.

The V end lost 11 bases, the J end lost 1 base, and 14 bases lay between the germline ends. Germline CDR1 is SNHLY and CDR2 is FYNNEI. This CDR3 has 13 residues. The study reverse transcribed the entire isolated RNA, so it sequenced expressed TCRB transcripts. Sequencing was performed with immunoSEQ multiplex PCR; in TCRdb, only in-frame clones are kept and a portion is missing. The sample includes some 220,000 clones, approximately 10% of them seen just once. The chain joins TRBV2 to TRBJ1-1; D not resolved. Sequencing was done on a sample of central memory CD4+ T cells from blood. The clonotype comes from a young man in good health. The chain's CDR3 is CASQRQKNTEAFF. For the CDR3, the DNA is TGTGCCTCCCAAAGGCAGAAGAACACTGAAGCTTTCTTT.